This T cell receptor (beta chain) appears in the sequencing data of a study of T cell clonality in common variable immunodeficiency. This CDR3 comprises 12 residues. CDR1 and CDR2 (germline): SGHRS, YFSETQ. The ends were cut back, 5 bases at V and 0 bases at J, with 5 bases in the middle. This clone rates as medium-sized. The read ends 3 residues before the CDR3 terminus; that terminus is restored from the germline J gene. The protocol was immunoSEQ multiplex PCR, while the TCRdb copy is restricted to in-frame clones and leaves out a portion. The repertoire consists of approximately 40,000 clones, none detected only once.

This rearrangement joins TRBV5-1 to TRBJ2-5; D gene uncertain. The clonotype originates from a person aged 18 to 75 in good health. The specimen was peripheral blood mononuclear cells. CDR3 bases read: TGCGCCAGCAGTAGAAACCAAGAGACC. Protein sequence: CASSRNQET. The CDR3 in its entirety is CASSRNQETQYF. The entire variable domain, with the rest obtained from reference TRBV5-1 and TRBJ2-5, is as follows: KAGVTQTPRYLIKTRGQQVTLSCSPISGHRSVSWYQQTPGQGLQFLFEYFSETQRNKGNFPGRFSGRQFSNSRSEMNVSTLELGDSALYLCASSRNQETQYFGPGTRLLVL.